This T cell receptor (beta chain) is drawn from a study of blood T cell repertoires in COVID-19. Study in general: The United States, Italy and Spain were the sources of the acute and convalescent COVID-19 samples.

Original handling: For nucleated cells, counts were estimated from reference gene primer amplification. TCRdb's copy holds only in-frame clones and misses some; the assay was immunoSEQ multiplex PCR. V, J and clone size derive from that table, while D and trimming were established from the DNA sequence. The sample consists of over 300,000 clones, roughly 86% of them appearing once. V was cut by 4 bases and J by 4 bases, with 10 bases left in between. Germline CDR1 and CDR2: GTSNPN and SVGIG (reference sequence). The length of the CDR3 is 12 residues. Sequenced sample: peripheral blood. The receptor comes from a woman aged 45-65 years with acute or convalescent COVID-19. The V and J genes are TRBV30 and TRBJ2-5; the D gene is possibly TRBD1 (8 bases). CDR3 nucleotides: TGTGCCTGGAACAGGGGGGGAGAGACCCAGTACTTC. This sequence encodes CAWNRGGETQYF.